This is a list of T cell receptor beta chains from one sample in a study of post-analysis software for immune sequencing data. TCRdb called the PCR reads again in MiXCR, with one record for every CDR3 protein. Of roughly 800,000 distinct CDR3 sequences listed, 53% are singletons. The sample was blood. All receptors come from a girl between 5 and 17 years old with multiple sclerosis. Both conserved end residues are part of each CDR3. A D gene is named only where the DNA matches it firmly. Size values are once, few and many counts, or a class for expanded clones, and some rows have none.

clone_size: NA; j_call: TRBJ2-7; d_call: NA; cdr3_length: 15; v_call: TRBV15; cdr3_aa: CATSRGMVVWDEQYF; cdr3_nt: TGTGCCACCAGCAGAGGCATGGTGGTGTGGGACGAGCAGTACTTC
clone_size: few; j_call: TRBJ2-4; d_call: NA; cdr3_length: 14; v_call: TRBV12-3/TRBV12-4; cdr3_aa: CASSFGVAKNIQYF; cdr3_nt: TGTGCCAGCAGTTTCGGGGTAGCCAAAAACATTCAGTACTTC
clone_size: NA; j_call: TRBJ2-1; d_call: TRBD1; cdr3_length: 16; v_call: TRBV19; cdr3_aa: CTSRPALGQGQETQFF; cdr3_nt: TGTACCAGTAGACCCGCCTTGGGACAGGGACAAGAGACCCAGTTCTTC
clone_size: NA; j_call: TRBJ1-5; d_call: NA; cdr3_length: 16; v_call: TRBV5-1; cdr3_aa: CASSLGTQVSNQPQHF; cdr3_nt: TGCGCCAGCAGCTTGGGAACCCAGGTTAGCAATCAGCCCCAGCATTTT
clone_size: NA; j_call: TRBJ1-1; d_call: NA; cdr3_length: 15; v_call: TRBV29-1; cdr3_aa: CSVAPGGGANTEAFF; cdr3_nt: TGCAGCGTTGCCCCAGGTGGTGGGGCAAACACTGAAGCTTTCTTT
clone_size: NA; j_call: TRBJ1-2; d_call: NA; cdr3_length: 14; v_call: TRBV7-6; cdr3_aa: CASSLNGEYYGYTF; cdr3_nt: TGTGCCAGCAGCTTAAACGGCGAATACTATGGCTACACCTTC
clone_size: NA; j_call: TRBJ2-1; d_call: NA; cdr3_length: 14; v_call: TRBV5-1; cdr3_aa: CASGISSSYNEQFF; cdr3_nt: TGCGCCAGCGGAATTTCTTCGTCCTACAATGAGCAGTTCTTC
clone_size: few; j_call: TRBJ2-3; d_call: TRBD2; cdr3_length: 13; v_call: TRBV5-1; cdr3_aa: CASSRTREDTQYF; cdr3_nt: TGCGCCAGCAGCCGGACTAGAGAAGATACGCAGTATTTT
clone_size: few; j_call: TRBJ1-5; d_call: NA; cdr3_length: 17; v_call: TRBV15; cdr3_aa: CATSRDKVQGKAQPQHF; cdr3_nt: TGTGCCACCAGCAGAGATAAGGTTCAGGGCAAAGCTCAGCCCCAGCATTTT
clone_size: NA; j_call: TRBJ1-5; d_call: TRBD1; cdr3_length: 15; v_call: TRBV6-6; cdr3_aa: CASSLQGGTDQPQHF; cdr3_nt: TGTGCCAGCAGTCTACAGGGGGGGACCGATCAGCCCCAGCATTTT
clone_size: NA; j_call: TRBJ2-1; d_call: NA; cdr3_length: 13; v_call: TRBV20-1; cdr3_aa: CSAPWASYNEQFF; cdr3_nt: TGCAGTGCCCCCTGGGCGTCCTACAATGAGCAGTTCTTC